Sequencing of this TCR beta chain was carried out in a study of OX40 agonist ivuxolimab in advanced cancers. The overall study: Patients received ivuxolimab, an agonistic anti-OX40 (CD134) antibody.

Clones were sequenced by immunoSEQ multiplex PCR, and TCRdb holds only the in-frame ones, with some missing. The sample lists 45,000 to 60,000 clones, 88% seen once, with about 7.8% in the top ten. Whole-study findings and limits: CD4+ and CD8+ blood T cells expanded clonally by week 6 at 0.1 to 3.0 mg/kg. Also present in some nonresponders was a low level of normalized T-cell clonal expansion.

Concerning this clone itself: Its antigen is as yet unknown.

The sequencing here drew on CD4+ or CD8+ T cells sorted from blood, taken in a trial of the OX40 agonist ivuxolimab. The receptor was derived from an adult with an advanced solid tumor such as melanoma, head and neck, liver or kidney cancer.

CDR3 residues: CASSGIVRQGTWYGYTF. The CDR3 DNA sequence: TGTGCCAGCAGTGGAATAGTGAGACAGGGTACTTGGTATGGCTACACCTTC. This rearrangement joins TRBV25-1 to TRBJ1-2; 7 positions match TRBD1. V lost 4 bases and J lost 5; bases outside the gene matches: 16. Germline V gene sequence: CDR1 MGHDK, CDR2 SYGVNS. The length of the CDR3 is 17 residues.